This TCR beta chain was recovered during a study of control samples from healthy donors and cancer patients (dated by TCRdb to 2020 to 2021). For this clone: Which antigen it targets is not known. There are no base qualities to consult, and no much larger clone falls within one base.

Library construction relied on the immunoSEQ multiplex PCR assay. TCRdb's version of the immuneACCESS table is confined to in-frame rearrangements and falls short of the full clone set. An unresolved V gene accounts for under half of the shortfall where checked; the remainder is of unknown origin. The sample table contains 130,000 or so clones; only one count was recorded for around 90% of them. In total, the top ten clones hold almost 40% of the sample. Via the germline V gene, CDR1 is SGHDT and CDR2 YYEEEE. The CDR3, from cysteine to phenylalanine, totals 13 residues. The entry retains the CDR3 DNA only, 39 bases that are in frame from base 1. Trimming at the junction amounts to 0 bases on V and 6 bases on J, and the germline ends lie 7 bases apart.

Here the chain combines TRBV5-6 and TRBJ2-1; TRBD2 is perhaps the D gene, given 6 matching bases. This sequence originates from a man aged 50 to 59 in good health. The sample consisted of blood. This receptor has the CDR3 CASSLVGGNEQFF. The sequence in DNA is TGTGCCAGCAGCTTGGTGGGGGGCAATGAGCAGTTCTTC.